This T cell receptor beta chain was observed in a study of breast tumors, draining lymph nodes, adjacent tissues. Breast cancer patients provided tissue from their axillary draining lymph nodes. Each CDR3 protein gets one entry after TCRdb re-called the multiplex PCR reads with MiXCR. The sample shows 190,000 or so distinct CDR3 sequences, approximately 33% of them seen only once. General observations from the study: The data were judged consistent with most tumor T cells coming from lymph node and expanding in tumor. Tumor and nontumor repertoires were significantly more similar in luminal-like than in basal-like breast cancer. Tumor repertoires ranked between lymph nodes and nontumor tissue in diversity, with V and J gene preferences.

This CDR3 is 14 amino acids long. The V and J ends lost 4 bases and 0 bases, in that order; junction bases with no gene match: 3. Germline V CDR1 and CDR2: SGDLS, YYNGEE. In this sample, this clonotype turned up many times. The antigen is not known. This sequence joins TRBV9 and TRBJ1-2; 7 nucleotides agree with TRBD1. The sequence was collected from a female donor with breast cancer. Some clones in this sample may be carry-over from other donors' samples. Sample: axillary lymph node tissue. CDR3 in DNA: TGTGCCAGCAGCCCAGACAGGGCTAACTATGGCTACACCTTC. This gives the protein CASSPDRANYGYTF.